This T cell receptor (beta chain) is from a study of graft-versus-host responses after intestinal transplantation. In the study overall: All of the recipients had induction that used anti-thymocyte globulin, then tacrolimus and steroids for roughly three years.

V shed 8 bases and J shed 6 bases, with 13 bases lying between them. CDR3 size: 13 residues. Looked up from germline, CDR1 is LNHDA and CDR2 is SQIVND (reference sequence). Study-wide results and limits: Allograft clonal ratios (graft-versus-host to host-versus-graft) were high in patients who had graft-donor T cell macrochimerism. Investigators detected GvH clones in recipient marrow, with some emerging earlier in ileum or blood.

For this clone: Its antigen is currently unknown.

Using immunoSEQ multiplex PCR, the repertoire was profiled, and TCRdb retains in-frame clones only, with some absent. There are over 70,000 clones in the sample; roughly 90% occur only once, and less than 5% lies in the top ten. The source of this sequence is a human donor who was the organ donor for an intestinal transplant. V usage is TRBV19 and J usage is TRBJ2-2, with D perhaps matching TRBD2 (7 bases). Material: unstimulated CD8+ T cells sorted from spleen or lymph node cells, obtained before transplant. In DNA form, the CDR3 reads TGTGCCAGTGGTGGGGGGGGCCCCGGGGAGCTGTTTTTT. It encodes CASGGGGPGELFF.